This record covers a single TCR beta chain. Its matching antigen is unknown. The junction shows a germline mismatch at one end, possibly a read error. The repertoire was sequenced with immunoSEQ multiplex PCR; TCRdb's copy has only in-frame clones and lacks some. The table lists about 20,000 clones, roughly 70% of them singletons. Sequencing was preceded by expansion of antigen-specific CD4+ T cells with viral peptide pools in the ViraFEST assay. Isolation of CD4+ T cells took place after approximately 10 days of culture. No vaccinee had earlier SARS-CoV-2 infection, and nucleocapsid antibodies were negative. CDR1 and CDR2 from the germline V gene are MNHEY and SVGAGI. The CDR3 length is 15 residues. These data come from a study of vaccination effects on CD4 cells after COVID-19.

The sequences come from CD4+ T cells from PBMCs cultured with HCoV-NL63 spike peptides, collected before COVID-19 vaccination. This clonotype was sampled from a human donor who received a COVID-19 vaccine. This rearrangement joins TRBV6-5 to TRBJ1-3, with D unresolved. CDR3 DNA sequence: TGTGCCAGCAGTGACTCCTTCTACTCTGGAAACACCATATATTTT. It encodes CASSDSFYSGNTIYF.